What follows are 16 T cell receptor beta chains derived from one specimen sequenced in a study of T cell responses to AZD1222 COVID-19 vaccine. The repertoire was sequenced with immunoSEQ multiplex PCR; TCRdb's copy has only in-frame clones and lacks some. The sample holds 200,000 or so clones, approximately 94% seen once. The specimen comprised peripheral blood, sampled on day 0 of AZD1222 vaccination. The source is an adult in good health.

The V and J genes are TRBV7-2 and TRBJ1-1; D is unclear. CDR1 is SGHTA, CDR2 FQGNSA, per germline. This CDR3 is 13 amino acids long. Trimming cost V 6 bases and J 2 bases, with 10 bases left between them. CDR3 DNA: TGTGCCAGCAGGAGCAGATATAACACTGAAGCTTTCTTT. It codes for CASRSRYNTEAFF.

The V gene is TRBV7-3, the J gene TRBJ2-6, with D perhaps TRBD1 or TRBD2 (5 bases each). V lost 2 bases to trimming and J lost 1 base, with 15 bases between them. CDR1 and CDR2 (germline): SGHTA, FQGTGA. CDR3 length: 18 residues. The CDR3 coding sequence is TGTGCCAGCAGCTTAGGGGGTGGCGCTCTATCTGGGGCCAACGTCCTGACTTTC. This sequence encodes CASSLGGGALSGANVLTF.

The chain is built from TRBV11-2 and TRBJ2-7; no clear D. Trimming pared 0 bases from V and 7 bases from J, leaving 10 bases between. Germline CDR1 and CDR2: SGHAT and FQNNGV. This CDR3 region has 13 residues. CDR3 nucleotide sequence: TGTGCCAGCAGCTTAGATATACCCAGGGAGCAGTACTTC. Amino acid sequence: CASSLDIPREQYF.

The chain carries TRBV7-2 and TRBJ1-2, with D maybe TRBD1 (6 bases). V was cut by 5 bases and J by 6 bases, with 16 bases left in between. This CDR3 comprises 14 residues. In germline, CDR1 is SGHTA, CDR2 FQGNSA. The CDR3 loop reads CASSPPHRENGYTF. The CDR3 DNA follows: TGTGCCAGCAGCCCACCCCACAGGGAAAATGGCTACACCTTC.

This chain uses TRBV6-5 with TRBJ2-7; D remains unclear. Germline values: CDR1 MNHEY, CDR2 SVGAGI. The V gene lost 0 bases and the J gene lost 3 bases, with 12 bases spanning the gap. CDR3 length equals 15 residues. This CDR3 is CASSYSPELNYEQYF. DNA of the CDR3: TGTGCCAGCAGTTACTCGCCAGAACTTAACTACGAGCAGTACTTC.

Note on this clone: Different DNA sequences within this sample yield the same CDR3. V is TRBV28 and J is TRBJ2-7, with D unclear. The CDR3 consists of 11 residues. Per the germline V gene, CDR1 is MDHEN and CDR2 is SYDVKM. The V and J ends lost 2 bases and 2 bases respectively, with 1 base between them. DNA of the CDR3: TGTGCCAGCAGTTTAACCTACGAGCAGTACTTC. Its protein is CASSLTYEQYF.

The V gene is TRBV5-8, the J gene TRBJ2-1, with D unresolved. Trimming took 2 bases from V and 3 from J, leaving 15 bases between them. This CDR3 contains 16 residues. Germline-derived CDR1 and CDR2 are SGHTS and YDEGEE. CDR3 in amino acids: CASSFGPIIFYNEQFF. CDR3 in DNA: TGTGCCAGCAGCTTTGGACCGATAATTTTCTACAATGAGCAGTTCTTC.

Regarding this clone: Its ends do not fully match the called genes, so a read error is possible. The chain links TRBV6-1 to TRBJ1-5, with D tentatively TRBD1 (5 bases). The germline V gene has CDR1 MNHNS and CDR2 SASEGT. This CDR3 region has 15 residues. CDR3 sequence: CASREGATGNQPQHF. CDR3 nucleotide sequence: TGTGCCAGCAGAGAAGGGGCCACCGGCAATCAGCCCCAGCATTTT.

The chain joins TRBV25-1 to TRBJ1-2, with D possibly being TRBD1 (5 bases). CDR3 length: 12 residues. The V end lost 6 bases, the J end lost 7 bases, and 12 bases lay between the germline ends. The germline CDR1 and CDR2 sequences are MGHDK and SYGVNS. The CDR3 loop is CASRDRQRGYTF. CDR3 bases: TGTGCCAGCAGGGACCGACAGCGTGGCTACACCTTC.

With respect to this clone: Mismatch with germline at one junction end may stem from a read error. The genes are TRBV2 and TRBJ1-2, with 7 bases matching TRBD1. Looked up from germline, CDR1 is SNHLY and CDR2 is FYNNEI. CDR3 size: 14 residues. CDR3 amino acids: CASIESRGVYGYTF. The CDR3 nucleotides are TGTGCCAGCATTGAATCCAGGGGGGTCTATGGCTACACCTTC.

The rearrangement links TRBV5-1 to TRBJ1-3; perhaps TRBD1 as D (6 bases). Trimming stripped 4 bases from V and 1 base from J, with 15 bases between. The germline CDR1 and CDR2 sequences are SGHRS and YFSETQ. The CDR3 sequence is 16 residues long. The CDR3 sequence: CASSLEPTGSGNTIYF. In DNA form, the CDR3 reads TGCGCCAGCAGCCTCGAACCTACAGGGTCTGGAAACACCATATATTTT.

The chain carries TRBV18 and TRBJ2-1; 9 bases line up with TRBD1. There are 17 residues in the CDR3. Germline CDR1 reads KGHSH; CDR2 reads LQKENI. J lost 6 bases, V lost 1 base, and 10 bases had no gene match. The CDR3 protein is CASSPLYGGQGANEQFF. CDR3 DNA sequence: TGTGCCAGCTCACCACTGTACGGGGGACAGGGAGCCAATGAGCAGTTCTTC.

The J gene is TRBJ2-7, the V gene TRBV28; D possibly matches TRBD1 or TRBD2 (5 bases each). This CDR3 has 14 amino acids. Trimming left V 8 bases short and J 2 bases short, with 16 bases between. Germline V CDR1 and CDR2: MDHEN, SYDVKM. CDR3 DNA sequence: TGTGCCAGCTTACGCCGGGGCCATACCTACGAGCAGTACTTC. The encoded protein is CASLRRGHTYEQYF. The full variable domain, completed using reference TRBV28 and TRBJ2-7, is DVKVTQSSRYLVKRTGEKVFLECVQDMDHENMFWYRQDPGLGLRLIYFSYDVKMKEKGDIPEGYSVSREKKERFSLILESASTNQTSMYLCASLRRGHTYEQYFGPGTRLTVT.

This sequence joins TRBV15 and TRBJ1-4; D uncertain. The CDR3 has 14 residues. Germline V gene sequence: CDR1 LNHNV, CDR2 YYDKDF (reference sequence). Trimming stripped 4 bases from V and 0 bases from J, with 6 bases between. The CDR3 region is CATSTDATNEKLFF. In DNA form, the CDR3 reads TGTGCCACCAGCACCGATGCAACTAATGAAAAACTGTTTTTT.

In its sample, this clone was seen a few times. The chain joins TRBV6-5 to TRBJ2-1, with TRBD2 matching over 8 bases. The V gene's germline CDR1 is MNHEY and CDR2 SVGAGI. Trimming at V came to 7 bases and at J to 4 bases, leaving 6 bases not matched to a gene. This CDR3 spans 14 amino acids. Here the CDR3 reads CASKITSGYNEQFF. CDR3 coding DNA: TGTGCCAGCAAGATCACTAGCGGTTACAATGAGCAGTTCTTC.

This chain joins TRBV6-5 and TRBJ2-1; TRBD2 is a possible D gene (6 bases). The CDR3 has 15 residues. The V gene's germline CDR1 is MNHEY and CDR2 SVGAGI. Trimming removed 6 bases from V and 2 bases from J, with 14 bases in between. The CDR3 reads CASRRLSSAYNEQFF. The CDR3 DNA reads TGTGCCAGCAGGCGATTATCTAGCGCCTACAATGAGCAGTTCTTC.